This entry concerns a single TCR beta chain. As yet, its antigen is unknown. CDR3 length equals 16 residues. Trimming removed 1 base from V and 1 base from J; junction bases left unmatched: 4. The germline CDR1 and CDR2 sequences are MGHRA and YSYEKL. This sample was included in a study of T cell responses to AZD1222 COVID-19 vaccine. Points from the study as a whole: Targeting of unmutated variant regions was reportedly seen in nearly half of spike-specific TCRs.

Profiling relied on immunoSEQ multiplex PCR, and the TCRdb table lists in-frame clones only, not all of them. The repertoire holds more than 80,000 clones, with approximately 88% as singletons. The receptor was derived from an adult in good health. This rearrangement joins TRBV4-1 to TRBJ2-5; 9 nucleotides agree with TRBD2. The sequencing here drew on peripheral blood, taken on day 0 of AZD1222 vaccination. The DNA of the CDR3 is TGCGCCAGCAGCCAAGGGACTAGCGAGTTCCAAGAGACCCAGTACTTC. Translating it yields CASSQGTSEFQETQYF.